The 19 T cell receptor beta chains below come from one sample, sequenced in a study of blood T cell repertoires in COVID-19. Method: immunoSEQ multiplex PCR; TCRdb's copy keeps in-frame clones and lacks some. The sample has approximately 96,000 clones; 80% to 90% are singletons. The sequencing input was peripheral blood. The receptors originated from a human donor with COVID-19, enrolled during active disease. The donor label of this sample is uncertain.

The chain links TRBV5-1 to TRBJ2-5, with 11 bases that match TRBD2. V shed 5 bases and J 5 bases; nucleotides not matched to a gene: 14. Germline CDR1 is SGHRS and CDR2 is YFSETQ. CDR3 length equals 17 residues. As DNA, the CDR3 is TGCGCCAGCAGTACCGGTCTACTAGCGGGGGAATCGGAGACCCAGTACTTC. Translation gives CASSTGLLAGESETQYF.

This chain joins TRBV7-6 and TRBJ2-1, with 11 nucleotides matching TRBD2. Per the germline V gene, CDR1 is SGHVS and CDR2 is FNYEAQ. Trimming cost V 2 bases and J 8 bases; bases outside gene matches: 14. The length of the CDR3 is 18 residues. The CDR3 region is CASSLSAQTSGVGHEQFF. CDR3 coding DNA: TGTGCCAGCAGCTTATCGGCCCAGACTAGCGGGGTGGGACATGAGCAGTTCTTC.

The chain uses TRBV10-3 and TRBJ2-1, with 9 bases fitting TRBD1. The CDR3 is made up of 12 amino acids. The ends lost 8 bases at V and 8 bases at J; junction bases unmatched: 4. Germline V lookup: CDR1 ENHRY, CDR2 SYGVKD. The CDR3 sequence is CAIQGQGDEQFF. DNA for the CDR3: TGTGCCATCCAGGGACAGGGCGATGAGCAGTTCTTC.

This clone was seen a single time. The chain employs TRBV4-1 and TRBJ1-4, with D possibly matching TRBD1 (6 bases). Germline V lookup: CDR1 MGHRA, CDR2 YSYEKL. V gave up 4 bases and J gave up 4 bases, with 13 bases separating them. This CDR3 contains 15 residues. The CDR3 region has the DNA TGCGCCAGCAGCCTTGAGGGGGACGGTAATGAAAAACTGTTTTTT. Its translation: CASSLEGDGNEKLFF.

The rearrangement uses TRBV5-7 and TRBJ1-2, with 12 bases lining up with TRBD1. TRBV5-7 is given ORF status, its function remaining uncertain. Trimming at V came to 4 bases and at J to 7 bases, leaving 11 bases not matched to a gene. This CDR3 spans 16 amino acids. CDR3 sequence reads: CASSVLPGQGASGYTF. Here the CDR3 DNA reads TGTGCCAGCAGCGTACTTCCGGGACAGGGGGCAAGTGGCTACACCTTC.

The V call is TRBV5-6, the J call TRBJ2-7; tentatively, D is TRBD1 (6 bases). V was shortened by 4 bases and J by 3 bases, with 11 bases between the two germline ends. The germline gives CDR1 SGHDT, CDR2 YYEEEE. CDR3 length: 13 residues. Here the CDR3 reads CASSLLQGYEQYF. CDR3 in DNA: TGTGCCAGCAGCCTCTTACAGGGCTACGAGCAGTACTTC.

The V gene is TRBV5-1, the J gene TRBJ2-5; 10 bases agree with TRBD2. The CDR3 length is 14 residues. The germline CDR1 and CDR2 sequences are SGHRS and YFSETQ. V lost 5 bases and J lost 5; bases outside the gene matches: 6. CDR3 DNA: TGCGCCAGCAGAGCGGGGGGGACTTGGGAGACCCAGTACTTC. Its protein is CASRAGGTWETQYF.

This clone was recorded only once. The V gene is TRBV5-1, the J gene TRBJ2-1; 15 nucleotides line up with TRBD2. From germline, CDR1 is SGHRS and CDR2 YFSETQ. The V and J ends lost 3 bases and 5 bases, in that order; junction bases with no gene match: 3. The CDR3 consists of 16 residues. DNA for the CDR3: TGCGCCAGCAGCTCGGGACTAGCGGGGGGCCACAATGAGCAGTTCTTC. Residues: CASSSGLAGGHNEQFF. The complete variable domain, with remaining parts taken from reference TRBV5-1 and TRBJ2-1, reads KAGVTQTPRYLIKTRGQQVTLSCSPISGHRSVSWYQQTPGQGLQFLFEYFSETQRNKGNFPGRFSGRQFSNSRSEMNVSTLELGDSALYLCASSSGLAGGHNEQFFGPGTRLTVL.

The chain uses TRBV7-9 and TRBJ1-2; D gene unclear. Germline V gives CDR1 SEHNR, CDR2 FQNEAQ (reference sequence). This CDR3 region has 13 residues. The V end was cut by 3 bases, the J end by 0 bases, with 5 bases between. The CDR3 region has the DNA TGTGCCAGCAGCTTCGTCCCTAACTATGGCTACACCTTC. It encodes CASSFVPNYGYTF.

The CDR3 coding sequence is TGCGCCAGCAGCTTATCTACAGTTCCAACCGGGGAGCTGTTTTTT. It codes for CASSLSTVPTGELFF. This chain joins TRBV5-1 and TRBJ2-2; the D is unclear. Trimming took off 2 bases at V and 5 bases at J, with 13 bases between the two ends. Germline assignment: CDR1 SGHRS and CDR2 YFSETQ. This CDR3 is built from 15 residues.

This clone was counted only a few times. CDR3 in DNA: TGTGCCAGCAGCCAAATGACAGGGACCACTGAAGCTTTCTTT. It is translated as CASSQMTGTTEAFF. This chain joins TRBV3-1 (or the pseudogene TRBV3-2) and TRBJ1-1; the match to TRBD1 covers 7 bases. This CDR3 comprises 14 residues. Germline values: CDR1 LGHDT, CDR2 YNNKEL (reference sequence). V lost 2 bases, J lost 4 bases, and 4 bases stayed unmatched.

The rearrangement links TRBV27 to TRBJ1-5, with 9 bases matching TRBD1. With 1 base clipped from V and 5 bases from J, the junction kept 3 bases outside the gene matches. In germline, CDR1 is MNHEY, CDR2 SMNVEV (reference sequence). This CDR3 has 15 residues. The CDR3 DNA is TGTGCCAGCAGTTTATTGGGACAGGGTGATCAGCCCCAGCATTTT. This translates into CASSLLGQGDQPQHF.

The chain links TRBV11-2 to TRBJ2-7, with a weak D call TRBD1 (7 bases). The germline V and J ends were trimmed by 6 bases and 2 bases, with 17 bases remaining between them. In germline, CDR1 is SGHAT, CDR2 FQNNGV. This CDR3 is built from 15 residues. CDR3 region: CASRRGRGDTYEQYF. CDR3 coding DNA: TGTGCCAGCAGAAGGGGGCGGGGTGACACCTACGAGCAGTACTTC.

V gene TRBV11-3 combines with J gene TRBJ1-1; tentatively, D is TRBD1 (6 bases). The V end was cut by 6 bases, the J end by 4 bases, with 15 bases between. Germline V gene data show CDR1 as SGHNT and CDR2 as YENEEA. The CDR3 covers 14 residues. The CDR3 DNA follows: TGTGCCAGCAGAAACAGGGATAGGGGCACTGAAGCTTTCTTT. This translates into CASRNRDRGTEAFF.

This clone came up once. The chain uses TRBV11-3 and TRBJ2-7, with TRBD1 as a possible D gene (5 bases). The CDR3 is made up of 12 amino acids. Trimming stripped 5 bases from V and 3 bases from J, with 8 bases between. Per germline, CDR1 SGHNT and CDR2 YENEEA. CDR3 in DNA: TGTGCCAGCAGCCAGGGCTTCTACGAGCAGTACTTC. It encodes CASSQGFYEQYF.

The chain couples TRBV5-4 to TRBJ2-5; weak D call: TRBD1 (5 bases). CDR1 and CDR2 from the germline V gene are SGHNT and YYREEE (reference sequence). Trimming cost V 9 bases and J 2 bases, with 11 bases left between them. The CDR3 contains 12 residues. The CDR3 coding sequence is TGTGCCACAGGGCAGGGACAAGAGACCCAGTACTTC. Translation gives CATGQGQETQYF.

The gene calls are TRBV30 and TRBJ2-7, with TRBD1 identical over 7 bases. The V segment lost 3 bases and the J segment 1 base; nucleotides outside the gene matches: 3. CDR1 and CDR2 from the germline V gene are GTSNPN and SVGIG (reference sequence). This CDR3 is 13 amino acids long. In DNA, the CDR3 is TGTGCCTGGAGCAGGGGACAGTCCTACGAGCAGTACTTC. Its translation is CAWSRGQSYEQYF.

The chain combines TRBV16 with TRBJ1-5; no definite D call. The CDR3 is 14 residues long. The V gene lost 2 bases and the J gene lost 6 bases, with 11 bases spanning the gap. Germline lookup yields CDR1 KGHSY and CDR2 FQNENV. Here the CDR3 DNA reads TGTGCCAGCAGCCAAGGAGGGTATGGTCAGCCCCAGCATTTT. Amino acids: CASSQGGYGQPQHF.

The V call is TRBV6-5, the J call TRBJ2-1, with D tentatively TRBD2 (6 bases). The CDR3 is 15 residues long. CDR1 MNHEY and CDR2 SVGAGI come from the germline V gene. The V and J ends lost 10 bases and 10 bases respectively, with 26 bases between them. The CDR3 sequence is CATLRGKPGGLEQFF. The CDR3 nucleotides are TGTGCCACCCTAAGGGGAAAGCCTGGAGGGTTGGAGCAGTTCTTC.